What follows are 14 T cell receptor beta chains derived from one specimen sequenced in a study of blood T cell repertoires in COVID-19. TCRdb's table, derived via immunoSEQ multiplex PCR, lists solely in-frame clones and lacks some. This table has tens of thousands of clones, about 80% appearing once. The sample comprised peripheral blood. These receptor sequences come from a man older than 75 with active COVID-19.

The V gene is TRBV6-5, the J gene TRBJ1-4; perhaps TRBD1 as D (5 bases). The CDR3 has 13 residues. Trimming took 7 bases from V and 10 from J, leaving 16 bases between them. Germline V lookup: CDR1 MNHEY, CDR2 SVGAGI. CDR3 residues: CASTGFRDGKLFF. CDR3 sequence (DNA): TGTGCCAGCACTGGATTCAGGGATGGAAAACTGTTTTTT.

The CDR3 DNA follows: TGTGCCTGGAGTGTTGGACAGAGCTCTGGAAACACCATATATTTT. This gives the protein CAWSVGQSSGNTIYF. V and J are TRBV30 and TRBJ1-3; tentatively, D is TRBD1 (6 bases). CDR1 and CDR2 (germline): GTSNPN, SVGIG (reference sequence). The V and J ends lost 0 bases and 0 bases respectively, with 9 bases between them. This CDR3 has 15 residues.

This chain joins TRBV19 and TRBJ1-2; TRBD1 might be the D (5 bases). Germline loops: CDR1 LNHDA, CDR2 SQIVND (reference sequence). Trimming removed 7 bases at V and 5 bases at J, with 17 bases between. The CDR3 covers 14 residues. The DNA for the CDR3 is TGTGCCAGTAATTTTGGTCGACAGCAGTATGGCTACACCTTC. It is translated as CASNFGRQQYGYTF.

As regards this clone: A junction boundary mismatches the germline segment, possibly from a read error. V is TRBV7-7 and J is TRBJ1-4; D is perhaps TRBD1 (5 bases). Germline loops: CDR1 SSHAT, CDR2 FNYEAQ (reference sequence). CDR3 length: 15 amino acids. The CDR3 protein is CASSPTGATNEKLFF. In DNA, the CDR3 is TGTGCTAGCAGTCCAACAGGCGCAACTAATGAAAAACTGTTTTTT.

The chain joins TRBV24-1 to TRBJ1-2; D might be TRBD1 (6 bases). CDR1 is KGHDR and CDR2 is SFDVKD in the germline V gene. The germline V and J ends were trimmed by 3 bases and 2 bases, with 12 bases remaining between them. This CDR3 contains 15 residues. The CDR3 DNA is TGTGCCACCAGTGATCGGACAGACCCCAACTATGGCTACACCTTC. This sequence encodes CATSDRTDPNYGYTF.

CDR3 nucleotides: TGTGCCAGCAGTTATACCGGGACAGGGAGTCGGGAGCAGTACTTC. Translation gives CASSYTGTGSREQYF. The chain employs TRBV27 and TRBJ2-7, with 9 bases that match TRBD1. J gave up 7 bases and V 4 bases, and 11 bases lay outside the gene matches. This CDR3 is built from 15 residues. Germline lookup yields CDR1 MNHEY and CDR2 SMNVEV (reference sequence).

The V gene is TRBV5-6, the J gene TRBJ1-5, with 7 bases fitting TRBD1. Germline V gene lookup returns CDR1 SGHDT and CDR2 YYEEEE. The CDR3 runs 15 residues. With V trimmed by 4 bases and J by 3 bases, 7 bases remained unmatched. The CDR3: CASSRTGRDNQPQHF. Written as DNA, the CDR3 is TGTGCCAGCAGCAGGACAGGACGGGACAATCAGCCCCAGCATTTT. Based on the CDR3 plus reference TRBV5-6 and TRBJ1-5, the full variable domain is DAGVTQSPTHLIKTRGQQVTLRCSPKSGHDTVSWYQQALGQGPQFIFQYYEEEERQRGNFPDRFSGHQFPNYSSELNVNALLLGDSALYLCASSRTGRDNQPQHFGDGTRLSIL.

The V and J genes are TRBV6-2 or TRBV6-3 and TRBJ2-1, with 10 bases matching TRBD2. V was clipped by 4 bases and J by 4 bases; unmatched bases: 4. The germline gives CDR1 MNHEY, CDR2 SVGEGT. The length of the CDR3 is 15 residues. The CDR3: CASSSLAGIYNEQFF. CDR3 nucleotides: TGTGCCAGCAGTTCACTAGCGGGAATTTACAATGAGCAGTTCTTC.

This CDR3 reads CATSDRDRAAEAFF. CDR3 nucleotides: TGTGCCACCTCCGACCGGGACAGGGCGGCTGAAGCTTTCTTT. The chain has TRBV19 and TRBJ1-1; 9 positions match TRBD1. Per germline, CDR1 LNHDA and CDR2 SQIVND (reference sequence). Trimming at V came to 10 bases and at J to 6 bases, leaving 12 bases not matched to a gene. The CDR3 sequence is 14 residues long.

The chain couples TRBV18 to TRBJ1-4; perhaps TRBD1 as D (6 bases). Germline V lookup: CDR1 KGHSH, CDR2 LQKENI. This CDR3 contains 15 residues. Trimming left V 2 bases short and J 6 bases short, with 13 bases between. CDR3: CASSPLPGAHEKLFF. The DNA of the CDR3 is TGTGCCAGCTCACCATTGCCAGGGGCTCATGAAAAACTGTTTTTT.

This clone was counted between two and nine times. The chain recombines TRBV5-1 with TRBJ1-6, with 10 bases matching TRBD1. Per the germline V gene, CDR1 is SGHRS and CDR2 is YFSETQ. CDR3 size: 16 residues. J gave up 8 bases and V 0 bases, and 5 bases lay outside the gene matches. Here the CDR3 DNA reads TGCGCCAGCAGCTTGGGAGTTGGGACAGGGGATTCACCCCTCCACTTT. Translation: CASSLGVGTGDSPLHF. The full variable domain, completed using reference TRBV5-1 and TRBJ1-6, is KAGVTQTPRYLIKTRGQQVTLSCSPISGHRSVSWYQQTPGQGLQFLFEYFSETQRNKGNFPGRFSGRQFSNSRSEMNVSTLELGDSALYLCASSLGVGTGDSPLHFGNGTRLTVT.

The chain joins TRBV28 to TRBJ2-3; 13 positions match TRBD2. Per germline, CDR1 MDHEN and CDR2 SYDVKM. This CDR3 has 16 amino acids. Unmatched junction bases numbered 4, after V lost 4 bases and J lost 3 bases. CDR3 residues: CASSSTSGRGTDTQYF. The CDR3 nucleotides read TGTGCCAGCAGTTCTACTAGCGGGAGGGGTACAGATACGCAGTATTTT.

The genes are TRBV19 and TRBJ2-3, with D perhaps TRBD2 (6 bases). Trimming shortened V by 3 bases and J by 0 bases, and 22 bases separated the two germline ends. Germline values: CDR1 LNHDA, CDR2 SQIVND (reference sequence). The CDR3 spans 19 residues. The DNA for the CDR3 is TGTGCCAGTAGTATCACGGAGGGTGGAGGACGCCCTAGCACAGATACGCAGTATTTT. Translating it yields CASSITEGGGRPSTDTQYF.

The chain carries TRBV5-4 and TRBJ1-1; 7 nucleotides line up with TRBD1. The CDR3 consists of 14 residues. CDR1 is SGHNT, CDR2 YYREEE, per germline (reference sequence). After removal of 2 bases from V and 5 bases from J, the junction contained 6 bases not matched to a gene. The CDR3 coding sequence is TGTGCCAGCAGCTTAGGAGGGGGCGATACTGAAGCTTTCTTT. This gives the protein CASSLGGGDTEAFF.